Listed here are 18 T cell receptor beta chains from one sample, sequenced in a study of cytomegalovirus exposure and HLA in healthy donors (dated by TCRdb to 2015 to 2018). The library came from the immunoSEQ multiplex PCR assay. A mixture of 60 forward primers for TCR Vbeta segments and 13 reverse primers for TCR Jbeta segments was used in the multiplex PCR. TCRdb's version of the immuneACCESS table is confined to in-frame rearrangements and falls short of the full clone set. An unresolved V gene accounts for under half of the shortfall where checked; the remainder is of unknown origin. The sample has under 150,000 clones on record, 70% to 80% of them singletons. Jointly, the top ten make up 4.5% to 5% of the sample. Sequencing was performed on PBMCs. These receptors were taken from a woman aged 50 to 60 in good health and CMV-seronegative.

The rearrangement joins TRBV5-1 to TRBJ1-1; unclear D gene. V lost 7 bases to trimming and J lost 5 bases, with 15 bases between them. CDR1 and CDR2 (germline): SGHRS, YFSETQ. The CDR3 totals 13 residues. CDR3 coding DNA: TGCGCCAGCCGGCAGGTATCTGGGACTGAAGCTTTCTTT. This sequence encodes CASRQVSGTEAFF.

This chain joins TRBV27 and TRBJ2-3; 9 nucleotides match TRBD2. CDR3 length: 15 residues. V lost 1 base to trimming and J lost 1 base; unmatched junction nucleotides: 0. Germline V gives CDR1 MNHEY, CDR2 SMNVEV (reference sequence). The CDR3 DNA follows: TGTGCCAGCAGTTTATTAGCGGGGGGCACAGATACGCAGTATTTT. Amino acid sequence: CASSLLAGGTDTQYF.

Remarks on this clone: Other nucleotide sequences from this sample produce the same CDR3. This chain links TRBV7-9 with TRBJ1-5; maybe TRBD1 (5 bases). This CDR3 is 13 amino acids long. V was pared by 6 bases and J by 0 bases, with 6 bases between. Germline values: CDR1 SEHNR, CDR2 FQNEAQ (reference sequence). In DNA, the CDR3 is TGTGCCAGCAGTAGGGGTAGCAATCAGCCCCAGCATTTT. Protein: CASSRGSNQPQHF.

This chain uses TRBV7-6 with TRBJ2-7, with TRBD2 matching over 12 bases. The CDR3 is 15 residues long. V was pared by 5 bases and J by 5 bases, with 7 bases of the junction left unmatched. Germline lookup yields CDR1 SGHVS and CDR2 FNYEAQ. CDR3 protein: CASSLGLAGLDEQYF. The CDR3 DNA is TGTGCCAGCAGCCTCGGACTAGCGGGGCTCGACGAGCAGTACTTC. Supplemented by reference TRBV7-6 and TRBJ2-7, the full variable domain reads GAGVSQSPRYKVTKRGQDVALRCDPISGHVSLYWYRQALGQGPEFLTYFNYEAQQDKSGLPNDRFSAERPEGSISTLTIQRTEQRDSAMYRCASSLGLAGLDEQYFGPGTRLTVT.

The gene calls are TRBV19 and TRBJ2-7; D is perhaps TRBD1 (6 bases). This CDR3 spans 17 amino acids. Germline V lookup: CDR1 LNHDA, CDR2 SQIVND (reference sequence). V lost 4 bases, J lost 4 bases, and 23 bases lay in between. CDR3 coding DNA: TGTGCCAGTAGTACAACTCTTCCAGGGGTTGGGGGTTACGAGCAGTACTTC. Encoded protein: CASSTTLPGVGGYEQYF.

This clone was picked up a small number of times. The J gene is TRBJ2-6, the V gene TRBV6-1; tentatively, D is TRBD1 (5 bases). The germline V and J ends were trimmed by 4 bases and 0 bases, with 13 bases remaining between them. The CDR3 sequence is 17 residues long. CDR1 MNHNS and CDR2 SASEGT come from the germline V gene. The chain's CDR3 is CASSGHAGISGANVLTF. In nucleotides, the CDR3 is TGTGCCAGCAGTGGGCACGCAGGGATCTCTGGGGCCAACGTCCTGACTTTC.

The rearrangement uses TRBV9 and TRBJ2-5, with TRBD2 matching 7 bases. J lost 2 bases, V lost 0 bases, and 1 base had no gene match. This CDR3 spans 14 amino acids. The V gene's germline CDR1 is SGDLS and CDR2 YYNGEE. CDR3 region: CASSVVGGQETQYF. CDR3 coding DNA: TGTGCCAGCAGCGTAGTGGGGGGGCAAGAGACCCAGTACTTC.

The genes are TRBV19 and TRBJ1-2, with no clear D. V lost 7 bases to trimming and J lost 5 bases, with 14 bases between them. The CDR3 has 13 residues. Germline V gene sequence: CDR1 LNHDA, CDR2 SQIVND (reference sequence). The CDR3 loop is CASTDSLAYGYTF. The CDR3 DNA follows: TGTGCCAGTACCGATTCACTCGCTTATGGCTACACCTTC.

The chain has TRBV6-1 and TRBJ1-1, with D possibly being TRBD1 (6 bases). The V end was cut by 3 bases, the J end by 1 base, with 12 bases between. This CDR3 is 15 amino acids long. Per the germline V gene, CDR1 is MNHNS and CDR2 is SASEGT. CDR3 sequence reads: CASSDAGATNTEAFF. The CDR3 DNA reads TGTGCCAGCAGTGATGCGGGGGCGACGAACACTGAAGCTTTCTTT.

The genes are TRBV5-1 and TRBJ2-3, with a weak D call TRBD1 (6 bases). Trimming pared 2 bases from V and 4 bases from J, leaving 14 bases between. CDR1 SGHRS and CDR2 YFSETQ come from the germline V gene. The CDR3 covers 15 residues. CDR3 bases: TGCGCCAGCAGCTTACAGGGTAGGTCTGCAGATACGCAGTATTTT. Amino acid sequence: CASSLQGRSADTQYF. Based on the CDR3 plus reference TRBV5-1 and TRBJ2-3, the full variable domain is KAGVTQTPRYLIKTRGQQVTLSCSPISGHRSVSWYQQTPGQGLQFLFEYFSETQRNKGNFPGRFSGRQFSNSRSEMNVSTLELGDSALYLCASSLQGRSADTQYFGPGTRLTVL.

The chain has TRBV7-9 and TRBJ2-3; a possible D gene is TRBD2 (5 bases). The V end was cut by 5 bases, the J end by 5 bases, with 14 bases between. This CDR3 has 14 residues. Germline lookup yields CDR1 SEHNR and CDR2 FQNEAQ (reference sequence). CDR3 residues: CASSQLSRGDTQYF. The CDR3 bases are TGTGCCAGCAGCCAACTTAGTCGGGGAGATACGCAGTATTTT.

This chain uses TRBV9 with TRBJ1-4; 9 bases match TRBD1. Per germline, CDR1 SGDLS and CDR2 YYNGEE. The CDR3 contains 15 residues. Losses at the gene ends were 0 bases for V and 6 bases for J; bases not matched to a gene: 3. CDR3 DNA sequence: TGTGCCAGCAGCGTAGGGGGGACAGGGCATGAAAAACTGTTTTTT. This sequence encodes CASSVGGTGHEKLFF. Full variable domain (remainder filled in from reference TRBV9 and TRBJ1-4): DSGVTQTPKHLITATGQRVTLRCSPRSGDLSVYWYQQSLDQGLQFLIQYYNGEERAKGNILERFSAQQFPDLHSELNLSSLELGDSALYFCASSVGGTGHEKLFFGSGTQLSVL.

This clone was detected only once. J is TRBJ2-1 and V is TRBV9; D might be TRBD2 (7 bases). The CDR3 consists of 15 residues. The V and J ends lost 3 bases and 5 bases respectively, with 15 bases between them. The germline gives CDR1 SGDLS, CDR2 YYNGEE. The CDR3 region has the DNA TGTGCCAGCAGCGAAGGGGGGGGGTCCGACAATGAGCAGTTCTTC. Amino acid sequence: CASSEGGGSDNEQFF. The full variable domain, with the rest looked up from reference TRBV9 and TRBJ2-1, is DSGVTQTPKHLITATGQRVTLRCSPRSGDLSVYWYQQSLDQGLQFLIQYYNGEERAKGNILERFSAQQFPDLHSELNLSSLELGDSALYFCASSEGGGSDNEQFFGPGTRLTVL.

V and J are TRBV10-1 and TRBJ2-5, with TRBD1 as a possible D gene (5 bases). V dropped 8 bases and J dropped 4 bases, with 11 bases sitting between them. The CDR3 is 12 residues long. Germline values: CDR1 WNHNN, CDR2 SYGVQD (reference sequence). The CDR3 sequence: CASSGHAETQYF. CDR3 DNA sequence: TGCGCCAGCTCTGGACACGCAGAGACCCAGTACTTC.

This chain links TRBV4-3 with TRBJ1-6; D ambiguous. There are 18 residues in the CDR3. Per germline, CDR1 LGHNA and CDR2 YSLEER. Trimming took off 0 bases at V and 6 bases at J, with 18 bases between the two ends. CDR3 protein: CASSQDVEALASNSPLHF. The CDR3 nucleotides read TGCGCCAGCAGCCAAGATGTTGAGGCCTTGGCCTCTAATTCACCCCTCCACTTT.

J is TRBJ2-6 and V is TRBV19, with 7 bases fitting TRBD2. In germline, CDR1 is LNHDA, CDR2 SQIVND (reference sequence). CDR3 length: 16 residues. V was pared by 9 bases and J by 3 bases, with 11 bases of the junction left unmatched. The CDR3, as DNA: TGTGCCAGCAGCCATGGGGGGAGGGGTGGGGCCAACGTCCTGACTTTC. It specifies CASSHGGRGGANVLTF.

This chain joins TRBV9 and TRBJ2-1; 7 nucleotides align to TRBD1. V gave up 4 bases and J gave up 8 bases; unmatched junction bases: 15. There are 16 residues in the CDR3. Germline CDR1 is SGDLS and CDR2 is YYNGEE. The CDR3 here is CASSPRQGVKSDEQFF. The CDR3 DNA is TGTGCCAGCAGCCCCCGACAGGGTGTAAAGAGCGATGAGCAGTTCTTC.

This chain uses TRBV9 with TRBJ2-5; TRBD2 agrees at 10 bases. V was pared by 6 bases and J by 4 bases, with 9 bases of the junction left unmatched. The CDR3 loop spans 15 amino acids. Looked up from germline, CDR1 is SGDLS and CDR2 is YYNGEE. CDR3 sequence (DNA): TGTGCCAGCACCTCCAGCGGGGGGGCGAGAGAGACCCAGTACTTC. Translation: CASTSSGGARETQYF.